This T cell receptor beta chain was found in a study of blood T cell repertoires in COVID-19. Profiled with immunoSEQ multiplex PCR; TCRdb holds only in-frame clones, not every one. The sample has 90,000 to 150,000 clones, 81% seen once. The CDR3 totals 13 residues. CDR1 MNHEY and CDR2 SVGAGI come from the germline V gene. With 6 bases clipped from V and 4 bases from J, the junction kept 4 bases outside the gene matches. Sample: peripheral blood. The chain combines TRBV6-5 with TRBJ2-5; 8 bases agree with TRBD1. The sequence came from a human donor in a cohort sampled during active COVID-19. Written as DNA, the CDR3 is TGTGCCAGCAGGGACAGGGCGGCAGAGACCCAGTACTTC. Translated, it gives CASRDRAAETQYF.